The next 30 T cell receptor beta chains were all read from a single sample in a study of T cells in Graves' hyperthyroidism and ophthalmopathy. Amplified TCR beta CDR3 regions came from RNA transcripts. Initially, a first-round RT-PCR of the TCR CDR3 employed the HTBI primer set. TCRdb ran MiXCR on the multiplex PCR reads and lists one entry per CDR3 protein. This sample has hundreds of thousands of distinct CDR3 sequences, with over 35% found just once. Input material: blood. These receptors came from a man aged 18 to 35 with Graves' hyperthyroidism.

This clonotype was seen a few times. The chain employs TRBV12-3 or TRBV12-4 and TRBJ2-7, with D possibly matching TRBD1 (6 bases). The germline V and J ends were trimmed by 7 bases and 4 bases, with 14 bases remaining between them. CDR3 length: 13 residues. Here the CDR3 reads CASTVGGSYEQYF. CDR3 in DNA: TGTGCCAGCACCGTAGGGGGTTCGTACGAGCAGTACTTC.

In the case of this clonotype: With a much larger clone just one base away, this may be a read error. This chain uses TRBV29-1 with TRBJ1-1; D is unclear. V was shortened by 1 base and J by 11 bases, with 11 bases between the two germline ends. Germline V gene sequence: CDR1 SQVTM, CDR2 ANQGSEA. CDR3 length equals 11 residues. This chain's CDR3 is CSVEGSRGAFF. The CDR3 DNA reads as TGCAGCGTTGAAGGGTCCCGAGGGGCTTTCTTT. The whole variable domain, remainder taken from reference TRBV29-1 and TRBJ1-1, is SAVISQKPSRDICQRGTSLTIQCQVDSQVTMMFWYRQQPGQSLTLIATANQGSEATYESGFVIDKFPISRPNLTFSTLTVSNMSPEDSSIYLCSVEGSRGAFFGQGTRLTVV.

This clonotype was observed a few times. The CDR3, as DNA: TGCAGCGTTGAAGGACGTGGGCAGGGGCCCTACGAGCAGTACTTC. Encoded protein: CSVEGRGQGPYEQYF. This rearrangement joins TRBV29-1 to TRBJ2-7, with D maybe TRBD1 (6 bases). V lost 1 base and J 2 bases, leaving 15 bases between the germline ends. The CDR3 runs to 15 residues. Germline loops: CDR1 SQVTM, CDR2 ANQGSEA.

J is TRBJ1-5 and V is TRBV27; D uncertain. The CDR3 consists of 10 residues. Germline assignment: CDR1 MNHEY and CDR2 SMNVEV (reference sequence). The CDR3 protein is CDAGPEPQHF. The CDR3 DNA sequence: TGTGACGCTGGGCCGGAGCCCCAGCATTTT.

The rearrangement joins TRBV12-3 or TRBV12-4 to TRBJ1-4; D might be TRBD1 (5 bases). There are 13 residues in the CDR3. Trimming took off 7 bases at V and 7 bases at J, with 13 bases between the two ends. The CDR3 protein is CASTLIGVEKLFF. As DNA, the CDR3 is TGTGCCAGCACCTTAATAGGGGTTGAAAAACTGTTTTTT.

This clonotype was counted at least ten times. The chain uses TRBV20-1 and TRBJ2-5; a weak D match, TRBD2 (6 bases). V lost 6 bases to trimming and J lost 4 bases, with 21 bases between them. The CDR3 has 15 residues. The germline V gene encodes CDR1 DFQATT and CDR2 SNEGSKA (reference sequence). The CDR3 sequence: CSAPVAGRDLETQYF. DNA of the CDR3: TGCAGTGCCCCGGTCGCGGGCAGGGACTTAGAGACCCAGTACTTC.

On this clonotype itself: A junction end diverges from the germline sequence, so it may reflect a read error. J is TRBJ1-2 and V is TRBV12-3 or TRBV12-4; D perhaps matches TRBD1 (5 bases). This CDR3 comprises 12 residues. The CDR3 DNA reads as TGTGCCAGCAGTTTAGGGGGGGATGGCTGCACCTTC. Its protein product is CASSLGGDGCTF.

The chain couples TRBV29-1 to TRBJ2-7; D perhaps matches TRBD2 (7 bases). Trimming removed 4 bases from V and 3 bases from J, with 10 bases in between. The germline CDR1 and CDR2 sequences are SQVTM and ANQGSEA. This CDR3 contains 12 residues. Here the CDR3 reads CSVGGGGYEQYF. The CDR3 DNA follows: TGCAGCGTTGGAGGGGGGGGCTACGAGCAGTACTTC.

This clonotype was counted a few times. The rearrangement joins TRBV7-2 to TRBJ2-2, with 12 nucleotides matching TRBD2. Germline loops: CDR1 SGHTA, CDR2 FQGNSA. CDR3 size: 16 residues. Losses at the gene ends were 5 bases for V and 7 bases for J; bases not matched to a gene: 8. CDR3 loop: CASSASGGASNGELFF. For the CDR3, the DNA is TGTGCCAGCAGCGCTAGCGGGGGGGCGTCGAACGGGGAGCTGTTTTTT.

The chain joins TRBV6-6 to TRBJ1-5, with no clear D. The CDR3 consists of 13 residues. Trimming removed 5 bases from V and 3 bases from J, with 8 bases in between. The germline V gene encodes CDR1 MNHNY and CDR2 SVGAGI (reference sequence). In DNA form, the CDR3 reads TGTGCCAGCAGTATACGACCCAATCAGCCCCAGCATTTT. It yields the protein CASSIRPNQPQHF.

This rearrangement joins TRBV20-1 to TRBJ2-5, with a tentative D call TRBD2 (6 bases). The CDR3 has 17 residues. The germline CDR1 and CDR2 sequences are DFQATT and SNEGSKA (reference sequence). Trimming removed 1 base from V and 1 base from J, with 19 bases in between. CDR3 DNA: TGCAGTGCTAGAGTAGCAGCGGGTTCCCCCCTCCAAGAGACCCAGTACTTC. Translating it yields CSARVAAGSPLQETQYF.

This chain links TRBV10-3 with TRBJ2-6; 7 bases match TRBD2. Germline CDR1 reads ENHRY; CDR2 reads SYGVKD. The junction had 7 bases not matched to a gene; V was cut back by 6 bases and J by 2 bases. The CDR3 is made up of 16 amino acids. The CDR3 bases are TGTGCCATCAGCAGCCAAGCGGGGACTGGGGCCAACGTCCTGACTTTC. It codes for CAISSQAGTGANVLTF.

This rearrangement joins TRBV20-1 to TRBJ1-4; no reliable D call. The CDR3 runs 18 residues. Deletions cut 0 bases from V and 1 base from J, with 18 bases between. CDR1 is DFQATT and CDR2 is SNEGSKA in the germline V gene (reference sequence). The CDR3 DNA reads as TGCAGTGCTAGAGATTTGGGCACCCCTAGTGTAACTAATGAAAAACTGTTTTTT. Amino acid sequence: CSARDLGTPSVTNEKLFF.

The rearrangement uses TRBV2 and TRBJ2-7; unclear D gene. Germline CDR1 SNHLY, CDR2 FYNNEI. The CDR3 totals 14 residues. Trimming took off 5 bases at V and 5 bases at J, with 16 bases between the two ends. The CDR3 nucleotides read TGTGCCAGCAGTCCTATGTATGGCCCGGACGAGCAGTACTTC. Translated: CASSPMYGPDEQYF.

The V gene is TRBV29-1, the J gene TRBJ1-1; tentative D call: TRBD1 (6 bases). V lost 4 bases and J 10 bases, leaving 10 bases between the germline ends. The CDR3 sequence is 10 residues long. Germline CDR1 is SQVTM and CDR2 is ANQGSEA. In DNA, the CDR3 is TGCAGCGTTGGGGGGGCGGGAGCTTTCTTT. It translates to CSVGGAGAFF.

V usage is TRBV19 and J usage is TRBJ2-7; maybe TRBD1 (5 bases). This CDR3 contains 14 residues. The V gene's germline CDR1 is LNHDA and CDR2 SQIVND (reference sequence). The V end was cut by 2 bases, the J end by 4 bases, with 12 bases between. CDR3 sequence: CASSISDKRYEQYF. For the CDR3, the DNA is TGTGCCAGTAGTATATCGGACAAACGGTACGAGCAGTACTTC.

This clonotype has ten or more counts. CDR3 region: CSVGDVDNSPLHF. CDR3 DNA: TGCAGCGTTGGGGACGTAGATAATTCACCCCTCCACTTT. J is TRBJ1-6 and V is TRBV29-1; D might be TRBD1 (5 bases). The CDR3 has 13 amino acids. Per germline, CDR1 SQVTM and CDR2 ANQGSEA. The V end lost 4 bases, the J end lost 5 bases, and 9 bases lay between the germline ends.

This clonotype came up a few times. J is TRBJ1-1 and V is TRBV5-1; 11 bases match TRBD1. The CDR3 is made up of 13 amino acids. The V and J ends lost 4 bases and 10 bases, in that order; junction bases with no gene match: 6. CDR1 and CDR2 from the germline V gene are SGHRS and YFSETQ. Here the CDR3 reads CASSPGQGARAFF. DNA of the CDR3: TGCGCCAGCAGCCCTGGACAGGGGGCAAGAGCTTTCTTT.

The sample holds a few counts of this clonotype. This rearrangement joins TRBV6-1 to TRBJ2-5; TRBD2 aligns across 12 bases. CDR3 length: 14 residues. V gave up 7 bases and J gave up 5 bases; unmatched junction bases: 5. Germline-derived CDR1 and CDR2 are MNHNS and SASEGT. The CDR3 region is CASTLAGGRETQYF. In DNA form, the CDR3 reads TGTGCCAGCACCCTAGCGGGGGGGCGGGAGACCCAGTACTTC.

The J gene is TRBJ2-5, the V gene TRBV4-2; tentatively, D is TRBD1 (5 bases). Per germline, CDR1 LGHNA and CDR2 YNFKEQ. Trimming left V 5 bases short and J 5 bases short, with 12 bases between. The CDR3 sequence is 13 residues long. CDR3 protein: CASSGGRVETQYF. The CDR3 DNA reads TGTGCCAGCAGCGGCGGCAGGGTGGAGACCCAGTACTTC.

This clonotype was seen more than once but under ten times. The rearrangement links TRBV5-4 to TRBJ1-1; D not resolved. This CDR3 spans 16 amino acids. Trimming took off 4 bases at V and 3 bases at J, with 19 bases between the two ends. Germline V gene lookup returns CDR1 SGHNT and CDR2 YYREEE (reference sequence). In nucleotides, the CDR3 is TGTGCCAGCAGCGCCACTGGGTCGGGTCGGGACACTGAAGCTTTCTTT. Translated: CASSATGSGRDTEAFF.

This clonotype was seen at least ten times. This chain joins TRBV10-3 and TRBJ2-5; 9 bases line up with TRBD2. With 6 bases clipped from V and 2 bases from J, the junction kept 1 base outside the gene matches. This CDR3 is 13 amino acids long. Germline CDR1 and CDR2: ENHRY and SYGVKD. In DNA, the CDR3 is TGTGCCATCAGAGCGGGGGGTCAAGAGACCCAGTACTTC. Translation: CAIRAGGQETQYF.

The chain combines TRBV7-8 with TRBJ1-5; D is ambiguous. Germline loops: CDR1 SGHVS, CDR2 FQNEAQ. The CDR3 consists of 12 residues. The V end was cut by 4 bases, the J end by 7 bases, with 8 bases between. CDR3 in amino acids: CASSSEVQPQHF. The CDR3 DNA sequence: TGTGCCAGCAGCTCGGAAGTCCAGCCCCAGCATTTT.

This chain uses TRBV7-9 with TRBJ1-5; TRBD1 matches at 10 bases. V was pared by 6 bases and J by 7 bases, with 6 bases of the junction left unmatched. Germline assignment: CDR1 SEHNR and CDR2 FQNEAQ (reference sequence). CDR3 size: 14 residues. CDR3: CASSELDRGQPQHF. The CDR3 DNA is TGTGCCAGCAGTGAATTGGACAGGGGGCAGCCCCAGCATTTT.

The V call is TRBV10-3, the J call TRBJ1-3; 8 bases map to TRBD1. With V trimmed by 9 bases and J by 7 bases, 5 bases remained unmatched. Germline loops: CDR1 ENHRY, CDR2 SYGVKD. The CDR3 totals 12 residues. This CDR3 is CAIGQGGNTIYF. CDR3 sequence (DNA): TGTGCCATTGGACAGGGAGGGAACACCATATATTTT.

About this clonotype: The junction departs from the called germline gene at one end, perhaps through a read error. The V gene is TRBV29-1, the J gene TRBJ1-1, with D possibly TRBD1 on 5 matching bases. CDR1 is SQVTM and CDR2 is ANQGSEA in the germline V gene. The CDR3 loop spans 10 amino acids. CDR3: CSVEDTEASF. The CDR3 DNA reads as TGCAGCGTTGAGGACACTGAAGCTTCCTTT. Complete variable domain (other parts from reference TRBV29-1 and TRBJ1-1): SAVISQKPSRDICQRGTSLTIQCQVDSQVTMMFWYRQQPGQSLTLIATANQGSEATYESGFVIDKFPISRPNLTFSTLTVSNMSPEDSSIYLCSVEDTEASFGQGTRLTVV.

This clonotype came up many times. The gene calls are TRBV7-2 and TRBJ2-7; 8 bases align to TRBD2. CDR3 length equals 15 residues. The V and J ends lost 1 base and 3 bases, in that order; junction bases with no gene match: 5. In germline, CDR1 is SGHTA, CDR2 FQGNSA. As DNA, the CDR3 is TGTGCCAGCAGCTTAGTTCGAGCGGGGGACTACGAGCAGTACTTC. As protein: CASSLVRAGDYEQYF.

Note on this clonotype: A much larger clone sits a single nucleotide away, making a read error possible. V is TRBV2 and J is TRBJ2-2; maybe TRBD1 (5 bases). Deletions cut 1 base from V and 10 bases from J, with 10 bases between. Germline CDR1 is SNHLY and CDR2 is FYNNEI. The CDR3 loop spans 13 amino acids. The CDR3 region has the DNA TGTGCCAGCAGTGAAGAACAGGCCGAGGAGCTGTTTTTT. Protein product: CASSEEQAEELFF.

The chain is built from TRBV16 and TRBJ1-5; the D gene is possibly TRBD1 (5 bases). Trimming left V 3 bases short and J 6 bases short, with 18 bases between. This CDR3 region has 16 residues. Germline V gene data show CDR1 as KGHSY and CDR2 as FQNENV. The CDR3 DNA reads as TGTGCCAGCAGCCAGGTTCGGGCAGGGTCGAGTCAGCCCCAGCATTTT. Amino acids: CASSQVRAGSSQPQHF.

The sample holds a few counts of this clonotype. The chain combines TRBV12-3 or TRBV12-4 with TRBJ1-1; a weak D match, TRBD1 (5 bases). Trimming removed 2 bases at V and 11 bases at J, with 12 bases between. CDR3 size: 12 residues. The CDR3 DNA is TGTGCCAGCAGTTTAACGGGGGATCGGGCTTTCTTT. Translated: CASSLTGDRAFF.